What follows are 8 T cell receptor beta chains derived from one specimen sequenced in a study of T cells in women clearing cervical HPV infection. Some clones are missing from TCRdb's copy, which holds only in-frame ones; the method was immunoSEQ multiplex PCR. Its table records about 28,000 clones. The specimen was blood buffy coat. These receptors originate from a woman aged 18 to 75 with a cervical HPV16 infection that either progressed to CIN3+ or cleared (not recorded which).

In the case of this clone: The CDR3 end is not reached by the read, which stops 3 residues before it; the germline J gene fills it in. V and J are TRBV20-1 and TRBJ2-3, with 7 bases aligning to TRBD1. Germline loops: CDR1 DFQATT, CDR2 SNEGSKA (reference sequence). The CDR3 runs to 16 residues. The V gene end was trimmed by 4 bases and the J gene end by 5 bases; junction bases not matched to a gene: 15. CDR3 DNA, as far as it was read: TGCAGTGCTAAATCCGGGACAGCTGATTCAAAAGATACG. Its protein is CSAKSGTADSKDT. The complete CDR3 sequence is CSAKSGTADSKDTQYF.

The CDR3 is CSARDTGTGSGQPQHF. The covered CDR3 bases are TGCAGTGCTAGAGATACCGGGACAGGGTCTGGGCAGCCC. The genes are TRBV20-1 and TRBJ1-5; TRBD1 matches 9 bases. The missing CDR3 end, 3 residues past where the read stops, is filled in from the germline J gene. The germline gives CDR1 DFQATT, CDR2 SNEGSKA (reference sequence). Unmatched junction bases numbered 10, after V lost 0 bases and J lost 7 bases. This CDR3 comprises 16 residues.

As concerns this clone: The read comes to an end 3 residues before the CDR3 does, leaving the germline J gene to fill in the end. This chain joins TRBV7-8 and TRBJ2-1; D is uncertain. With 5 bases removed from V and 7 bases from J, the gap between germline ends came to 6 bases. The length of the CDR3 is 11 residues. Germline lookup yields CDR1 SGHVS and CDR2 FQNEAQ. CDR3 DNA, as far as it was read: TGTGCCAGCAGCCGTAATAATGAG. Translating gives CASSRNNE. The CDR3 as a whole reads CASSRNNEQFF. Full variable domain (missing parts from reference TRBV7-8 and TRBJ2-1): GAGVSQSPRYKVAKRGQDVALRCDPISGHVSLFWYQQALGQGPEFLTYFQNEAQLDKSGLPSDRFFAERPEGSVSTLKIQRTQQEDSAVYLCASSRNNEQFFGPGTRLTVL.

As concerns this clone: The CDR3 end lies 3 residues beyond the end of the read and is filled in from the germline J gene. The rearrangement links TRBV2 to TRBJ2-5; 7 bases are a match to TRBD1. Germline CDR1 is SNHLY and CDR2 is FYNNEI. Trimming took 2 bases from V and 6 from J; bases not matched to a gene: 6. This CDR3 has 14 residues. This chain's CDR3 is CASSEMGTEKTQYF. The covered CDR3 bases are TGTGCCAGCAGTGAAATGGGGACAGAGAAGACC.

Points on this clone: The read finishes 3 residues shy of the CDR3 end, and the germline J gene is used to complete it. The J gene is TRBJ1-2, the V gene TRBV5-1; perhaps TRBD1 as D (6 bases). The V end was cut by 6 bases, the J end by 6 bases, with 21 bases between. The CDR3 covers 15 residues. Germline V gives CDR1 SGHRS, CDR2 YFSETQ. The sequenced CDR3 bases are TGCGCCAGCACCCCCCTTGCGCAGGGGTATGATGGC. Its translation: CASTPLAQGYDG. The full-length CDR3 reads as CASTPLAQGYDGYTF.

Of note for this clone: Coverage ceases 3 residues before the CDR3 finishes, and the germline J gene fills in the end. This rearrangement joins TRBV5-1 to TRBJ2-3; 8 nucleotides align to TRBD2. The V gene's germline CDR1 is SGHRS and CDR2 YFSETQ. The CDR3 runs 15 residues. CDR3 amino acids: CASSLQASGQETQYF. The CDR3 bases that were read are TGCGCCAGCAGCTTGCAGGCTAGCGGGCAAGAGACG.

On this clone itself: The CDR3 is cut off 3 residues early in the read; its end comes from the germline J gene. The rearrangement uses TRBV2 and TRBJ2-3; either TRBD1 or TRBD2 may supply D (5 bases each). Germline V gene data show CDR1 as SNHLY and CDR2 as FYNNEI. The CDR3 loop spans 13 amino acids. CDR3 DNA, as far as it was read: TGTGCCAGCAGCGCAGGGTGGGGAGAGACG. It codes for CASSAGWGET. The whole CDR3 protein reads CASSAGWGETQYF.

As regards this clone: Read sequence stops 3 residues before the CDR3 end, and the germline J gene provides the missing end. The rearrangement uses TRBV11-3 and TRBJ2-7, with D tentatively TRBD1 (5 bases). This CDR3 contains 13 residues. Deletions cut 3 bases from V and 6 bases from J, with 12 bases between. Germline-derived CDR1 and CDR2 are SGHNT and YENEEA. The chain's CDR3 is CASSFRVEAEQYF. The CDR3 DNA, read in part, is TGTGCCAGCAGCTTCAGGGTTGAGGCCGAG.